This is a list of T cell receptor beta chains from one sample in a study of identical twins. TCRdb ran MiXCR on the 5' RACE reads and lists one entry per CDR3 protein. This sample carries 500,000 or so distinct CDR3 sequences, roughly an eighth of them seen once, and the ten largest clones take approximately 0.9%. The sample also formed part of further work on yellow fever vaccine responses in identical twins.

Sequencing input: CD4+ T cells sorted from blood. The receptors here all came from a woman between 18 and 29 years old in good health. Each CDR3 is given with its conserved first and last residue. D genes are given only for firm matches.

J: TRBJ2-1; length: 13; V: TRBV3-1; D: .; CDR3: CASSFRGVDEQFF
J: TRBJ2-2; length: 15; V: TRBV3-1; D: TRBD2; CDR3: CASNRVAGGTGELFF
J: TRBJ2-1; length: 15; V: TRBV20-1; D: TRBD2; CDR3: CSARRPGRGGNEQFF
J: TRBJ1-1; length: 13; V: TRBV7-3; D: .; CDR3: CASSLYQGTEAFF
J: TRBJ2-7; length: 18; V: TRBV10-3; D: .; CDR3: CAISPVGLIGSGSYEQYF
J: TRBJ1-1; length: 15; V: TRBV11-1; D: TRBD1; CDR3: CASSLYRGSRSEAFF
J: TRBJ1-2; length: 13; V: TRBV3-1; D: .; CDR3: CASSQDPSGGYTF
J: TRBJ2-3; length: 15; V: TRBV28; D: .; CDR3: CASSSAGTHTDTQYF
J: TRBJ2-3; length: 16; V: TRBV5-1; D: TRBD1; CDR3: CASSLRTGGLSDTQYF
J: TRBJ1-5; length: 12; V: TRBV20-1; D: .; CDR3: CSASTGDQPQHF
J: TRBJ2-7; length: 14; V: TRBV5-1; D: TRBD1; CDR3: CASSMGQASVEQYF
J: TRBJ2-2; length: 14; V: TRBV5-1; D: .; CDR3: CASSFSTGPGELFF
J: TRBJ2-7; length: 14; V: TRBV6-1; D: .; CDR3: CASSEAGQPYEQYF
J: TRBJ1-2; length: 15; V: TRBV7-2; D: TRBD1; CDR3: CASSPGDRRNYGYTF
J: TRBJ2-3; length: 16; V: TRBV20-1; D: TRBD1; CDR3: CSATNPGQGAWDTQYF
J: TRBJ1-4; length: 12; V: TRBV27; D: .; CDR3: CASSFWGGKLFF
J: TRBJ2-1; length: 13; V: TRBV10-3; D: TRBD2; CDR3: CASTGLAGVEQFF
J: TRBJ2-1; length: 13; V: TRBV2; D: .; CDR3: CASTWTENNEQFF
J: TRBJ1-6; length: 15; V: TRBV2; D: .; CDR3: CASLVQGRSNSPLHF
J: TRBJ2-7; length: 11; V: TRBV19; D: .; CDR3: CASSNLYEQYF
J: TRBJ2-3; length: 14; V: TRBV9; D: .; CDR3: CASTQGGLPDTQYF
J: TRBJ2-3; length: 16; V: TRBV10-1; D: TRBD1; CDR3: CASSDPRTGITDTQYF
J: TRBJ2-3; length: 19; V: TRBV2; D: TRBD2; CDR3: CASSDRAGLAGGITDTQYF
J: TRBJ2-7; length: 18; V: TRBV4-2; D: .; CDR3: CASSQGVASAISSYEQYF
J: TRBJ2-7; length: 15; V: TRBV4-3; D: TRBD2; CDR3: CASSQDGAGEYEQYF
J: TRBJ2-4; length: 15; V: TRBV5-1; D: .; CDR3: CASSSNKAAKNIQYF
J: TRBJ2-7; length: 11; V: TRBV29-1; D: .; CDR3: CSVEADYEQYF
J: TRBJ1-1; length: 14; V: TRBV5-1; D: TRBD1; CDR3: CASSPGQRNTEAFF
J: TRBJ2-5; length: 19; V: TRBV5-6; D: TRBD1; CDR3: CASSHNNADRGLSKETQYF